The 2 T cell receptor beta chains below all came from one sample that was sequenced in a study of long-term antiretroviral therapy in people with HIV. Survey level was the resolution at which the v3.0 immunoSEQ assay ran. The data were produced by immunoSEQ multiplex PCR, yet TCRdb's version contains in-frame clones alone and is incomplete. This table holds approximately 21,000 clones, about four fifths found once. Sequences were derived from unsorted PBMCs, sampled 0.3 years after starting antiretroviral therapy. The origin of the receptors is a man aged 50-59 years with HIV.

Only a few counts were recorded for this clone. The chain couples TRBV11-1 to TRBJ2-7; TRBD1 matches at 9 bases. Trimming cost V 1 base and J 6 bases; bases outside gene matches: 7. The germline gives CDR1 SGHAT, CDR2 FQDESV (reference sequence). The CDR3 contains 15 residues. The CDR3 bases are TGTGCCAGCAGCTTAGATGGGACAGGGTACGGCGAGCAGTACTTC. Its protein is CASSLDGTGYGEQYF.

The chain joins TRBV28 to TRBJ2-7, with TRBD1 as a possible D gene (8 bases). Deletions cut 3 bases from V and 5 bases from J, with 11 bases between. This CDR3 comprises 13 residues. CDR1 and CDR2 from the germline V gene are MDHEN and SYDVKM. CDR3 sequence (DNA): TGTGCCAGCAGTTTCACAGGGGGGGACGAGCAGTACTTC. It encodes CASSFTGGDEQYF.